One and the same sample provided the 20 T cell receptor beta chains below, sequenced in a study of control samples from healthy donors and cancer patients. The repertoire was sequenced with immunoSEQ multiplex PCR; TCRdb's copy has only in-frame clones and lacks some. The table shows tens of thousands of clones, with around 87% occurring only once. Sequenced input: PBMCs. The origin of the receptors is a woman aged 55-69 years with lung cancer.

As for this clone: Other DNA variants within this sample encode the same CDR3. The genes are TRBV7-8 and TRBJ1-2, with 8 bases that match TRBD1. Trimming took 1 base from V and 5 from J; bases not matched to a gene: 0. The CDR3 totals 13 residues. Per the germline V gene, CDR1 is SGHVS and CDR2 is FQNEAQ. CDR3 nucleotides: TGTGCCAGCAGCTTAGGGACAGGGTATGGCTACACCTTC. Its protein product is CASSLGTGYGYTF.

This chain connects TRBV12-3 or TRBV12-4 to TRBJ2-7; no definite D call. CDR3 length equals 13 residues. V was trimmed by 3 bases and J by 4 bases, leaving 10 bases between them. This CDR3 is CASSLSSLYEQYF. The CDR3, as DNA: TGTGCCAGCAGTTTGTCCAGTTTGTACGAGCAGTACTTC.

Concerning this clone itself: The same CDR3 can be traced to other DNA sequences in this sample. CDR3 in DNA: TGCGCCAGCAGCTTGGCCGTAGCGGGGGGCCAAGAGACCCAGTACTTC. Protein sequence: CASSLAVAGGQETQYF. This chain connects TRBV5-1 to TRBJ2-5; 10 bases agree with TRBD2. Germline V lookup: CDR1 SGHRS, CDR2 YFSETQ. The trim removed 0 bases at V and 1 base at J, leaving 3 bases unmatched. The CDR3 has 16 residues.

The chain has TRBV7-9 and TRBJ1-2; 10 nucleotides line up with TRBD1. The V segment lost 6 bases and the J segment 5 bases; nucleotides outside the gene matches: 9. Germline CDR1 reads SEHNR; CDR2 reads FQNEAQ (reference sequence). This CDR3 comprises 15 residues. CDR3 region: CASRSRQGASYGYTF. The CDR3, as DNA: TGTGCCAGCAGGTCGAGACAGGGGGCATCGTATGGCTACACCTTC.

The chain recombines TRBV27 with TRBJ2-3, with D possibly being TRBD1 or TRBD2 (5 bases each). The CDR3 covers 14 residues. The V gene lost 4 bases and the J gene lost 0 bases, with 8 bases spanning the gap. Germline V gives CDR1 MNHEY, CDR2 SMNVEV (reference sequence). For the CDR3, the DNA is TGTGCCAGCAGTTCTTGGGGGAGCACAGATACGCAGTATTTT. Its protein product is CASSSWGSTDTQYF.

The chain carries TRBV18 and TRBJ2-7; D tentatively reads TRBD1 or TRBD2 (5 bases each). The CDR3 is 17 residues long. In germline, CDR1 is KGHSH, CDR2 LQKENI. V was trimmed by 0 bases and J by 3 bases, leaving 18 bases between them. CDR3 region: CASSPPGASPRFYEQYF. The CDR3 nucleotides read TGTGCCAGCTCACCACCCGGGGCTAGCCCGAGGTTCTACGAGCAGTACTTC.

This chain connects TRBV5-1 to TRBJ2-7, with 8 bases aligning to TRBD2. The CDR3 covers 16 residues. Germline V gene data show CDR1 as SGHRS and CDR2 as YFSETQ. Germline trimming cut 0 bases from V and 2 bases from J; bases unmatched to any gene: 7. CDR3 sequence: CASSLESGGPPYEQYF. CDR3 bases: TGCGCCAGCAGCTTGGAGAGCGGGGGCCCCCCCTACGAGCAGTACTTC.

The chain has TRBV5-1 and TRBJ1-1; a weak D match, TRBD1 (6 bases). Trimming removed 0 bases at V and 4 bases at J, with 10 bases between. Germline values: CDR1 SGHRS, CDR2 YFSETQ. CDR3 size: 14 residues. This CDR3 is CASSLEGGSTEAFF. The CDR3 DNA is TGCGCCAGCAGCTTGGAAGGGGGTAGCACTGAAGCTTTCTTT.

The chain links TRBV2 to TRBJ1-1; tentative D call: TRBD1 (6 bases). The V end was cut by 6 bases, the J end by 4 bases, with 18 bases between. Germline V gene sequence: CDR1 SNHLY, CDR2 FYNNEI. This CDR3 comprises 15 residues. CDR3 sequence (DNA): TGTGCCAGCAGAGTGGACAGCCTTGAAGGCACTGAAGCTTTCTTT. Its translation: CASRVDSLEGTEAFF.

The V call is TRBV5-6, the J call TRBJ1-5, with D perhaps matching TRBD1 (5 bases). The CDR3 contains 15 residues. Germline V gene lookup returns CDR1 SGHDT and CDR2 YYEEEE. The ends were cut back, 4 bases at V and 0 bases at J, with 11 bases in the middle. The CDR3 DNA follows: TGTGCCAGCAGCAACTGGGGGGGTAGCAATCAGCCCCAGCATTTT. Translation gives CASSNWGGSNQPQHF.

The chain joins TRBV7-6 to TRBJ1-4; D call uncertain. The length of the CDR3 is 16 residues. The germline gives CDR1 SGHVS, CDR2 FNYEAQ. The germline V and J ends were trimmed by 1 base and 4 bases, with 13 bases remaining between them. CDR3: CASSLGVGVNNEKLFF. CDR3 bases: TGTGCCAGCAGCTTAGGTGTTGGGGTTAATAATGAAAAACTGTTTTTT. The entire variable domain, with the rest obtained from reference TRBV7-6 and TRBJ1-4, is as follows: GAGVSQSPRYKVTKRGQDVALRCDPISGHVSLYWYRQALGQGPEFLTYFNYEAQQDKSGLPNDRFSAERPEGSISTLTIQRTEQRDSAMYRCASSLGVGVNNEKLFFGSGTQLSVL.

The chain carries TRBV5-1 and TRBJ2-7; TRBD1 is a possible D gene (6 bases). V lost 0 bases and J lost 0, with 10 bases in between. This CDR3 is built from 15 residues. Germline-derived CDR1 and CDR2 are SGHRS and YFSETQ. DNA for the CDR3: TGCGCCAGCAGCTTGGTCCCAGGGGCCTCCTACGAGCAGTACTTC. The encoded protein is CASSLVPGASYEQYF. Supplemented by reference TRBV5-1 and TRBJ2-7, the full variable domain reads KAGVTQTPRYLIKTRGQQVTLSCSPISGHRSVSWYQQTPGQGLQFLFEYFSETQRNKGNFPGRFSGRQFSNSRSEMNVSTLELGDSALYLCASSLVPGASYEQYFGPGTRLTVT.

This chain uses TRBV9 with TRBJ1-3; TRBD1 might be the D (5 bases). Germline loops: CDR1 SGDLS, CDR2 YYNGEE. CDR3 length equals 17 residues. The V end was cut by 0 bases, the J end by 0 bases, with 13 bases between. CDR3 amino acids: CASSVEAGRRSGNTIYF. DNA of the CDR3: TGTGCCAGCAGCGTAGAGGCAGGGAGGCGCTCTGGAAACACCATATATTTT.

This sequence joins TRBV3-1 (or the pseudogene TRBV3-2) and TRBJ2-5, with TRBD2 identical over 10 bases. Trimming cost V 0 bases and J 4 bases; bases outside gene matches: 5. The CDR3 has 16 residues. Germline V gene data show CDR1 as LGHDT and CDR2 as YNNKEL (reference sequence). The DNA for the CDR3 is TGTGCCAGCAGCCAAGAGAGCGGGGGGGCCGGAGAGACCCAGTACTTC. Protein: CASSQESGGAGETQYF.

The chain has TRBV30 and TRBJ1-6, with D uncertain. Between the trimmed V and J ends, which lost 0 bases and 9 bases, there was a span of 3 bases. The length of the CDR3 is 11 residues. The germline gives CDR1 GTSNPN, CDR2 SVGIG (reference sequence). Here the CDR3 reads CAWSVSSPLHF. DNA of the CDR3: TGTGCCTGGAGTGTTAGTTCACCCCTCCACTTT.

This clone was observed once. The V gene is TRBV20-1, the J gene TRBJ2-7; 8 bases are shared with TRBD1. Germline CDR1 DFQATT, CDR2 SNEGSKA (reference sequence). Germline trimming cut 3 bases from V and 3 bases from J; bases unmatched to any gene: 4. The length of the CDR3 is 13 residues. CDR3 in DNA: TGCAGTGCTAGTAGACAGGGGAACTACGAGCAGTACTTC. Amino acid sequence: CSASRQGNYEQYF.

This rearrangement joins TRBV29-1 to TRBJ2-1; D unresolved. The length of the CDR3 is 12 residues. Germline loops: CDR1 SQVTM, CDR2 ANQGSEA. V shed 6 bases and J shed 6 bases, with 12 bases lying between them. The CDR3 here is CSVIRTINEQFF. In nucleotides, the CDR3 is TGCAGCGTGATCAGAACGATCAATGAGCAGTTCTTC.

The rearrangement uses TRBV28 and TRBJ1-1; TRBD1 is a possible D gene (5 bases). This CDR3 has 11 residues. In germline, CDR1 is MDHEN, CDR2 SYDVKM. Trimming cost V 6 bases and J 10 bases, with 12 bases left between them. Written as DNA, the CDR3 is TGTGCCAGCAGGGGAGGGGACGGAGCTTTCTTT. This translates into CASRGGDGAFF.

The chain links TRBV11-1 to TRBJ2-5, with D perhaps TRBD2 (7 bases). Germline lookup yields CDR1 SGHAT and CDR2 FQDESV (reference sequence). Trimming removed 4 bases at V and 2 bases at J, with 11 bases between. CDR3 length: 14 amino acids. The CDR3 sequence is CASSSRGGQETQYF. The CDR3 DNA sequence: TGTGCCAGCAGCTCAAGGGGGGGACAAGAGACCCAGTACTTC. Based on the CDR3 plus reference TRBV11-1 and TRBJ2-5, the full variable domain is EAEVAQSPRYKITEKSQAVAFWCDPISGHATLYWYRQILGQGPELLVQFQDESVVDDSQLPKDRFSAERLKGVDSTLKIQPAELGDSAMYLCASSSRGGQETQYFGPGTRLLVL.

The rearrangement uses TRBV28 and TRBJ2-1; 7 bases are shared with TRBD2. The CDR3 spans 15 residues. Per germline, CDR1 MDHEN and CDR2 SYDVKM. Unmatched junction bases numbered 11, after V lost 3 bases and J lost 9 bases. The CDR3 nucleotides read TGTGCCAGCAGTTTCGGCGGGAGATTATATGGTGAGCAGTTCTTC. Residues: CASSFGGRLYGEQFF.